By frequency in the sample, the clone carrying this T cell receptor (beta chain) is medium-sized. This specimen belongs to a study of low-dose radiotherapy and immunotherapy resistance in tumors. About the research overall: For Cohort 1, fractions of 0.5 Gy were given every 2 weeks, reaching 6.5 Gy overall. Intravenous nivolumab 240 mg every two weeks plus ipilimumab 1 mg/kg every six weeks was given to patients. Starting cycle 1 day 1, oral aspirin 300 mg was given daily for four cycles.

The CDR3 runs 15 residues. CDR1 is SGHKS and CDR2 is YYEKEE in the germline V gene (reference sequence). V shed 0 bases, J shed 4 bases, and the junction held 5 bases outside the gene matches. TRAV and TRBV primers primed cDNA for both TCRalpha and TCRbeta. TCRs were amplified for 15 to 25 PCR cycles with a constant-region primer and V-primer adapter. TCRdb re-called the reads with MiXCR, one entry per CDR3 protein. The sample records 8,500 to 10,000 distinct CDR3 sequences, around 40% being singletons. The genes are TRBV5-5 and TRBJ2-7; 9 positions agree with TRBD1. This receptor was identified in a human donor with advanced metastatic prostate, ovarian, gallbladder or colorectal cancer (not recorded which). This table probably holds off-target reads from a library built for another chain. CDR3 loop: CASSLVGQGSYEQYF. The CDR3 nucleotides are TGTGCCAGCAGCTTGGTGGGACAGGGTTCGTACGAGCAGTACTTC. The full variable domain, in which reference TRBV5-5 and TRBJ2-7 provide the parts outside the CDR3, is DAGVTQSPTHLIKTRGQQVTLRCSPISGHKSVSWYQQVLGQGPQFIFQYYEKEERGRGNFPDRFSARQFPNYSSELNVNALLLGDSALYLCASSLVGQGSYEQYFGPGTRLTVT.